This record concerns one TCR beta chain sequence. It has no known antigen specificity. No base quality values were provided; no much bigger clone lies one nucleotide off. CDR1 is given as MGHRA and CDR2 as YSYEKL, both from the germline V gene. The CDR3, cysteine through phenylalanine, is 14 amino acids long. CDR3 DNA is the only sequence kept; it has 42 bases, read in frame from the first base. The V end loses 3 bases and the J end loses 10 bases, and a stretch of 18 bases separates them. The sample is drawn from a study of control samples from healthy donors and cancer patients (dated by TCRdb to between 2020 and 2021). The method was the immunoSEQ multiplex PCR assay. TCRdb re-hosts the immuneACCESS table, in-frame sequences only. Its copies lack some clones; in the studies checked, an unresolved V gene accounts for under half of them, and the cause for the rest is not known. The sample data list some 150,000 clones, and just over 95% of these were observed just once. The top ten clonotypes cover about 0.94% of the sample.

The TCR was taken from a woman in her twenties or thirties in good health. This sequence uses TRBV4-1 and TRBJ1-1; TRBD1 might be the D gene, on 5 matching bases. Sequencing was performed on blood. The CDR3 region has the sequence CASSHLPPGRGAFF. The sequenced DNA is TGCGCCAGCAGCCACTTACCCCCAGGGAGAGGAGCTTTCTTT.